The present TCR beta chain was sequenced within a study of T cells in Graves' hyperthyroidism and ophthalmopathy. Study-level points and caveats: In blood, most of the thyroid clonotypes expanded above 0.001 were also present.

This clonotype has ten or more counts. Antigen specificity is unknown. Reasons for excluding patients were uncontrolled infection, other autoimmune disease, pregnancy or lactation. Diagnosis relied on clinical symptoms, serum thyroxine and TRAb, thyroid ultrasound and orbital computed tomography. PBMCs were obtained from approximately 10 ml fresh peripheral blood. The CDR3 length is 15 residues. CDR1 is MRHNA, CDR2 SNTAGT, per germline. Trimming cost V 4 bases and J 3 bases; bases outside gene matches: 3. TCR beta CDR3 sequences were amplified from RNA transcripts. When the TCR CDR3 underwent first-round RT-PCR, the HTBI primer set was used. Each CDR3 protein gets one entry after TCRdb re-called the multiplex PCR reads with MiXCR. Among approximately 610,000 distinct CDR3 sequences listed, 16% were seen once.

The J gene is TRBJ2-3, the V gene TRBV6-4; the match to TRBD2 covers 11 bases. This receptor was taken from a young woman with Graves' hyperthyroidism. The specimen sequenced was blood. The CDR3 DNA sequence: TGTGCCAGCAGTGCCGGGACTAGCGGTACAGATACGCAGTATTTT. It is translated as CASSAGTSGTDTQYF.